This T cell receptor beta chain comes out of a study of T cell changes during pregnancy in multiple sclerosis. Method: immunoSEQ multiplex PCR; TCRdb's copy keeps in-frame clones and lacks some. The sample includes nearly 40,000 clones, around 94% of them seen just once. Sequencing used CD4+ T cells from peripheral blood mononuclear cells, obtained before pregnancy. The sequence derives from a female donor with multiple sclerosis, enrolled in a pregnancy study.

CDR3 sequence (DNA): TGTGCCAGCAGCCAAGATCCGGGGACTAGCGGGCAATCCCCTCCCACTGAGCAGTTCTTC. Its protein product is CASSQDPGTSGQSPPTEQFF. The rearrangement uses TRBV14 and TRBJ2-1; the match to TRBD2 covers 12 bases. Germline CDR1 reads SGHDN; CDR2 reads FVKESK. The CDR3 loop spans 20 amino acids. V was pared by 0 bases and J by 9 bases, with 18 bases of the junction left unmatched. The full variable domain, in which reference TRBV14 and TRBJ2-1 provide the parts outside the CDR3, is EAGVTQFPSHSVIEKGQTVTLRCDPISGHDNLYWYRRVMGKEIKFLLHFVKESKQDESGMPNNRFLAERTGGTYSTLKVQPAELEDSGVYFCASSQDPGTSGQSPPTEQFFGPGTRLTVL.